This TCR beta chain was found in a study of T-cell reconstitution after alpha-beta-depleted transplantation in children. Study-wide results and caveats: There were some patients whose high TCRbeta diversity at day 60 came from surviving recipient T cells and thymic progenitors.

The TCRbeta library was prepared with unique molecular identifiers. TCRdb re-derived calls from the PCR reads in MiXCR, one entry per CDR3 protein. Among about 1,000,000 distinct CDR3 sequences listed, roughly 29% were seen once. Points on this clonotype: What it binds is unknown.

The TCR originated in a boy under two years old who had a stem cell transplant for SCID, so the T cells may come from the graft donor. The material was PBMCs, mostly from graft donor cells, obtained 360 days after TCRalphabeta/CD19-depleted stem cell transplant.

The CDR3 DNA reads TGCAGTGCTAACCCCCCAGATGCCCGTGGGGGCAGGTACTACGAGCAGTACTTC. It yields the protein CSANPPDARGGRYYEQYF. The chain has TRBV20-1 and TRBJ2-7, with D perhaps TRBD1 (6 bases). CDR3 size: 18 residues. The germline CDR1 and CDR2 sequences are DFQATT and SNEGSKA (reference sequence). Trimming took off 4 bases at V and 3 bases at J, with 28 bases between the two ends.